This TCR beta chain stems from a study of identical twins (dated by TCRdb to 2016 to 2017). Regarding the study in general: To test whether fetal clonotypes persist, this study deep-sequenced TCR alpha and beta repertoires from monozygotic twins, from unrelated adults of various ages, and from cord blood. To rule out contamination, replicate twin experiments were performed at different times with different library preparation protocols. Overall study outcomes, separate from this receptor: Zero-insertion analyses could be partly confounded by invariant T cells such as MAIT and iNKT, though diverse VJ usage argued against such confounding for most clonotypes. Conclusions relied on cross-sectional statistical analysis, since the same donors could not be followed over many years. Compared with coincidental sharing between unrelated individuals, out-of-frame TCR alpha sequences shared between twins showed an excess of sequences with low generation probability. Abundant cord blood beta clonotypes had fewer insertions, young adult naive repertoires showed a similar but weaker trend, and memory repertoires showed no such trend. In beta out-of-frame sequences, excess twin sharing was weaker, because having fewer shared sequences lowered the signal-to-noise ratio. In monozygotic twins, out-of-frame TCR alpha sharing was systematically underestimated by recombination models, although the models agreed with sharing between unrelated individuals.

Library preparation employed 5' RACE. Data came from an Illumina HiSeq 2000. Template switching added a universal primer binding site, and the final cDNA carried a unique molecular identifier that allowed TCR cDNA molecules to be counted accurately. Specific primers in the conserved constant-segment region were used to synthesize first-strand cDNA for TCR alpha and beta chains. To control for contamination, every cDNA library carried two barcodes: a SMART-Mk sample barcode plus Illumina barcodes. TruSeq adapter sequences and Illumina sample barcodes were added in two successive PCR steps. TCR alpha and beta cDNA libraries were sequenced on the Illumina HiSeq platform with custom primers. Per the authors' processing: MiGEC processed the raw reads to extract unique molecular identifiers, while MiXCR was used to determine the CDR3 positions. For each individual, recombination models were inferred using an EM algorithm with the repgenHMM and IGoR tools. Shared clonotype analysis was performed with the tcR package in R, normalizing sharing by the product of cloneset sizes. Out-of-frame nonproductive sequences were analyzed to study raw recombination free of thymic and clonal selection effects. TCRdb reworked the public reads: Q25 trimming with fastp, MiXCR clone assembly, productive beta chains retained. Duplicate CDR3 protein sequences are folded into a single record with the most common DNA and genes. The V and J calls shown here were made by TCRdb, not taken from the authors' results. The sample has hundreds of thousands of distinct CDR3 sequences on record, about 12% of them singletons. About 1.5% of the sample belongs to the ten largest clones.

The germline V gene gives CDR1 as SGHTA and CDR2 as FQGNSA. Trimming takes 3 bases from V and 8 bases from J, and the germline ends sit 11 bases apart. There are 13 amino acids in the CDR3, from cysteine to phenylalanine inclusive. The only DNA kept is the CDR3, 39 bases in frame from the first base. Every donor was a healthy Caucasian. Three pairs of female monozygotic twins, all aged about 18 to 30 years, were included in the twin cohort. RNA for TCR libraries was isolated from peripheral blood mononuclear cells. This clonotype has more than one count but fewer than ten. The antigen it binds to is not known. Base qualities are missing; no much larger clone stands one base away. Another study also made use of these data, one on yellow fever vaccine responses in identical twins. As noted in the second study: The T cell response to vaccination in identical twins was reported by the authors to appear partly convergent and partly personalized. In identical twins, the study followed T cell clones that responded to the vaccine with precision.

This chain is built from TRBV7-2 and TRBJ2-1; the D gene is perhaps TRBD2, from 6 matching bases. This receptor was taken from a woman younger than 30 in good health. The source material was PBMCs. The CDR3 here reads CASSFGSGDEQFF. The sequenced DNA is TGTGCCAGCAGCTTTGGTAGCGGCGATGAGCAGTTCTTC.